These 12 T cell receptor beta chains were all obtained from the same sample, sequenced in a study of human T cells and chemical hapten exposure (dated by TCRdb to about 2021). The library was produced with RACE. Sequencing was performed on a NextSeq 500. Starting from the raw public reads, TCRdb applied fastp trimming at Q25, assembled clones with MiXCR and retained in-frame beta chains. Every CDR3 protein is listed once, alongside the most common genes and DNA of its rows. The sample table shows 180,000 or so distinct CDR3 sequences, and 20% to 25% are seen once. The ten biggest clones cover under 7.5% of the sample. The time point label, read with the paper, signifies: patch test 1, 2 weeks after DPC sensitization. Read against the paper, the sample's treatment or condition label means: therapeutic diphenylcyclopropenone sensitization with weekly scalp DPC. The sequenced sample was whole blood, obtained in connection with sensitization to the hapten diphenylcyclopropenone (DPC). The origin of the receptors is a woman in her fifties or sixties with alopecia areata. Some clones in this sample may be carry-over from other donors' samples.

The rearrangement uses TRBV3-1 and TRBJ2-3, with D possibly matching TRBD2 (6 bases). Trimming stripped 2 bases from V and 8 bases from J, with 14 bases between. Germline loops: CDR1 LGHDT, CDR2 YNNKEL (reference sequence). This CDR3 comprises 14 residues. The CDR3, as DNA: TGTGCCAGCAGCCAAAGGGCCGTCGGGGGTACGCAGTATTTT. This encodes CASSQRAVGGTQYF.

This clonotype was detected only a few times. The J gene is TRBJ2-7, the V gene TRBV20-1, with 9 bases identical to TRBD2. Germline CDR1 is DFQATT and CDR2 is SNEGSKA (reference sequence). J was trimmed by 12 bases and V by 2 bases; bases with no gene match: 5. CDR3 length: 11 residues. This CDR3 reads CSARLAGRVYF. CDR3 in DNA: TGCAGTGCTAGACTAGCGGGAAGGGTGTACTTC.

This clonotype was observed a few times. The chain joins TRBV5-4 to TRBJ2-5; 8 nucleotides match TRBD2. Germline V lookup: CDR1 SGHNT, CDR2 YYREEE (reference sequence). With V trimmed by 9 bases and J by 6 bases, 10 bases remained unmatched. The CDR3 totals 13 residues. CDR3 sequence: CATSPAGGQTQYF. For the CDR3, the DNA is TGTGCCACCTCCCCCGCGGGAGGCCAGACCCAGTACTTC.

The CDR3 region has the DNA TGTGCCAGCACCCAGGGGACTCTAAGCTCCTACGAGCAGTACTTC. This translates into CASTQGTLSSYEQYF. The chain combines TRBV7-8 with TRBJ2-7; either TRBD1 or TRBD2 may fit D (6 bases each). The length of the CDR3 is 15 residues. The germline V gene has CDR1 SGHVS and CDR2 FQNEAQ. V gave up 7 bases and J gave up 0 bases, with 16 bases separating them.

This clonotype was counted only a few times. The chain joins TRBV29-1 to TRBJ1-3; no firm D call. Trimming took 5 bases from V and 8 from J, leaving 10 bases between them. From germline, CDR1 is SQVTM and CDR2 ANQGSEA. The CDR3 runs to 11 residues. The CDR3 reads CSVRGGDTIYF. The DNA of the CDR3 is TGCAGCGTTCGAGGAGGAGACACCATATATTTT.

The chain employs TRBV3-1 and TRBJ2-7; D possibly matches TRBD1 or TRBD2 (5 bases each). The CDR3 has 17 residues. Germline CDR1 and CDR2: LGHDT and YNNKEL (reference sequence). With 0 bases removed from V and 4 bases from J, the gap between germline ends came to 19 bases. The CDR3 spells CASSQDVLGASNYEQYF. The CDR3 DNA sequence: TGTGCCAGCAGCCAAGATGTTTTAGGGGCTAGCAATTACGAGCAGTACTTC.

This clonotype was counted between two and nine times. The rearrangement uses TRBV6-5 and TRBJ2-7; D is ambiguous. V shed 5 bases and J shed 1 base, with 12 bases lying between them. The germline gives CDR1 MNHEY, CDR2 SVGAGI. This CDR3 has 14 residues. The CDR3 region is CASSQTSLSYEQYF. The CDR3 bases are TGTGCCAGCAGTCAGACCTCTCTGTCCTACGAGCAGTACTTC.

The count of this clonotype is one. This chain connects TRBV12-3 or TRBV12-4 to TRBJ2-1, with TRBD2 matching over 8 bases. J was trimmed by 6 bases and V by 3 bases; bases with no gene match: 7. This CDR3 contains 15 residues. The CDR3: CASSLAGTRVNEQFF. The CDR3 nucleotides read TGTGCCAGCAGTTTGGCCGGGACTAGGGTCAATGAGCAGTTCTTC.

J is TRBJ2-5 and V is TRBV13, with 12 bases fitting TRBD2. Germline-derived CDR1 and CDR2 are PRHDT and FYEKMQ (reference sequence). After removal of 4 bases from V and 3 bases from J, the junction contained 6 bases not matched to a gene. This CDR3 has 16 amino acids. In nucleotides, the CDR3 is TGTGCCAGCAGCTCCCCTCGACTAGCGGGAGAAGAGACCCAGTACTTC. Translating gives CASSSPRLAGEETQYF.

The chain recombines TRBV6-5 with TRBJ1-1; a weak D match, TRBD1 (6 bases). This CDR3 contains 13 residues. Germline V gene data show CDR1 as MNHEY and CDR2 as SVGAGI. Trimming took off 4 bases at V and 7 bases at J, with 13 bases between the two ends. Here the CDR3 reads CASSSPGHLEAFF. CDR3 nucleotides: TGTGCCAGCAGTTCGCCGGGACACCTTGAAGCTTTCTTT.

This chain uses TRBV7-2 with TRBJ2-3; D not certain. Germline V gene lookup returns CDR1 SGHTA and CDR2 FQGNSA. This CDR3 spans 13 amino acids. Trimming took 4 bases from V and 1 from J, leaving 6 bases between them. CDR3 bases: TGTGCCAGCAGCTGGTACGGCACAGATACGCAGTATTTT. It encodes CASSWYGTDTQYF. Based on the CDR3 plus reference TRBV7-2 and TRBJ2-3, the full variable domain is GAGVSQSPSNKVTEKGKDVELRCDPISGHTALYWYRQSLGQGLEFLIYFQGNSAPDKSGLPSDRFSAERTGGSVSTLTIQRTQQEDSAVYLCASSWYGTDTQYFGPGTRLTVL.

This clonotype was observed a few times. J is TRBJ1-6 and V is TRBV11-2; TRBD1 might be the D (6 bases). Trimming left V 1 base short and J 9 bases short, with 16 bases between. CDR3 length: 16 amino acids. Germline V lookup: CDR1 SGHAT, CDR2 FQNNGV. CDR3 sequence: CASSLGHGQRFSPLHF. The CDR3 DNA follows: TGTGCCAGCAGCTTAGGGCACGGACAGAGATTTTCACCCCTCCACTTT.